The rows below give T cell receptor beta chains drawn from one sample of a study of Ad26.COV2.S vaccination and SARS-CoV-2 variants. Profiled with immunoSEQ multiplex PCR; TCRdb holds only in-frame clones, not every one. The repertoire holds some 250,000 clones, with more than 75% as singletons. Sequencing used peripheral blood, obtained in a trial of Ad26.COV2.S vaccine versus placebo. All receptors come from a person aged 18-65 years who received the Ad26.COV2.S COVID-19 vaccine or a placebo. Each CDR3 is given with its conserved first and last residue. Fields, in order: CDR3 DNA, CDR3 protein, J gene, D gene, clone size, CDR3 length, V gene. The D gene is left open where the match is weak. Rows give clone size only sometimes, using once, few, many, or a class for an expanded clone.

TGCGCCAGCAGCGGGTGGGACAGGAGCACAGATACGCAGTATTTT CASSGWDRSTDTQYF TRBJ2-3 TRBD1 once 15 TRBV5-1
TGTGCCAGCAGCCCCGTAGCGGGACCCTACGAGCAGTACTTC CASSPVAGPYEQYF TRBJ2-7 TRBD2 NA 14 TRBV7-6
TGTGCCAGCAGCCCTAGCGGGTCCACAGATACGCAGTATTTT CASSPSGSTDTQYF TRBJ2-3 TRBD2 NA 14 TRBV7-6
TGTGCCAGCAGCTTAGGCCCATCCCAAGAGACCCAGTACTTC CASSLGPSQETQYF TRBJ2-5 NA NA 14 TRBV7-9
TGTGCCAGCAGCCCATGGGCAGACACGGGGGACGAGCAGTACTTC CASSPWADTGDEQYF TRBJ2-7 NA NA 15 TRBV5-6
TGCAGTGCCCTTCGGGATGGGAGGTACTTC CSALRDGRYF TRBJ2-7 NA NA 10 TRBV20-1
TGTGCCAGCAGCGGACACAAGAGAGTCCAAGAGACCCAGTACTTC CASSGHKRVQETQYF TRBJ2-5 NA NA 15 TRBV28
TGTGCCAGCCGTCTGCGAGCCGGGAGTGAAGCTTTCTTT CASRLRAGSEAFF TRBJ1-1 NA NA 13 TRBV6-5
TGCGCCAGCAGTGGTCTCAACACCGGGGAGCTGTTTTTT CASSGLNTGELFF TRBJ2-2 NA NA 13 TRBV10-2
TGTGCCACCAGTGATTGGGGTCAGGGGACTGTCGGATTCACAGATACGCAGTATTTT CATSDWGQGTVGFTDTQYF TRBJ2-3 NA NA 19 TRBV24-1
TGTGCCTGGGCCCTGGGCTACGAGCAGTACTTC CAWALGYEQYF TRBJ2-7 NA few 11 TRBV30
TGTGCCAGCAGTGACTTCGGCCCCGGACAAGAGACCCAGTACTTC CASSDFGPGQETQYF TRBJ2-5 NA NA 15 TRBV27
TGTGCCTGGAGTGTACCCCCAGGCTACACCTTC CAWSVPPGYTF TRBJ1-2 NA NA 11 TRBV30
TGTGCCTGGAGTGTACATCCTGGGGAAAAACTGTTTTTT CAWSVHPGEKLFF TRBJ1-4 NA NA 13 TRBV30
TGCGCCAGCAGCTTGTTTAACAGGGACACTGAAGCTTTCTTT CASSLFNRDTEAFF TRBJ1-1 NA NA 14 TRBV5-1
TGTGCCAGCGGAGGACAGTATAGCAATCAGCCCCAGCATTTT CASGGQYSNQPQHF TRBJ1-5 NA few 14 TRBV6-5
TGTGCCACCGATAGACCCACCGCGACTGGAAACACCATATATTTT CATDRPTATGNTIYF TRBJ1-3 NA NA 15 TRBV15
TGTGCCACCAGAGACAGGGGCAGTCGGGGCGAGCAGTACTTC CATRDRGSRGEQYF TRBJ2-7 TRBD1 few 14 TRBV19
TGCGCCAGCAGTGAGTCTGGCGGGGGGCGTTTTGGGGCCCAGTACTTC CASSESGGGRFGAQYF TRBJ2-5 TRBD2 NA 16 TRBV10-1
TGTGCCAGCAGCGTAGAGGTTGGGGGCACGTACACCGGGGAGCTGTTTTTT CASSVEVGGTYTGELFF TRBJ2-2 NA NA 17 TRBV9
TGTGCCAGCAGCCATTTAGCGGGAGGCGGCGAGCAGTACTTC CASSHLAGGGEQYF TRBJ2-7 TRBD2 NA 14 TRBV3-1/TRBV3-2
TGCGCCAGCAGCTTTCTTGGCCAGGCAACTAATGAAAAACTGTTTTTT CASSFLGQATNEKLFF TRBJ1-4 NA NA 16 TRBV5-1
TGTGCCAGCAGTTCCACCGGGAGCCCCAGGGAGACCCAGTACTTC CASSSTGSPRETQYF TRBJ2-5 NA NA 15 TRBV28
TGCGCCAGCAGCTTGGCCCCAGGGGAGGAAGGCACAGATACGCAGTATTTT CASSLAPGEEGTDTQYF TRBJ2-3 NA NA 17 TRBV5-1